Following are 32 T cell receptor beta chains from one sample sequenced in a study of tumor-infiltrating lymphocytes in primary liver carcinoma. Co-extracting RNA and DNA was done with roughly 17-33 mg of unsorted bulk tissue as input. The authors made TCR beta cDNA from approximately 500 ng total RNA with a constant-region primer. The TCR beta library was amplified through three nested multiplex PCR rounds in a modified ARM-PCR procedure. Rounds one and two of PCR, each of 10 cycles, were primed with TRBV1-TRBV30 forward primers and a C-beta reverse primer. One entry per CDR3 protein, called by TCRdb with MiXCR from the multiplex PCR reads. This sample carries under 110,000 distinct CDR3 sequences, around 73% of them seen once, and the ten largest clones take around 10%. The sequencing input was liver tumor tissue from sampling region 2. Subset reported: tumor region T2, inferior pole. Receptor source: a woman in her sixties with primary liver carcinoma and hepatitis B virus infection.

In this sample, this clonotype turned up many times. V gene TRBV28 combines with J gene TRBJ1-1; possibly TRBD1 for D (6 bases). Germline V gene data show CDR1 as MDHEN and CDR2 as SYDVKM. CDR3 length equals 14 residues. V shed 7 bases and J shed 1 base, with 13 bases lying between them. The CDR3 sequence: CASTPPTGNTEAFF. The CDR3, as DNA: TGTGCCAGCACCCCTCCGACAGGGAACACTGAAGCTTTCTTT. Full variable domain (missing parts from reference TRBV28 and TRBJ1-1): DVKVTQSSRYLVKRTGEKVFLECVQDMDHENMFWYRQDPGLGLRLIYFSYDVKMKEKGDIPEGYSVSREKKERFSLILESASTNQTSMYLCASTPPTGNTEAFFGQGTRLTVV.

The J gene is TRBJ2-5, the V gene TRBV7-9, with D perhaps matching TRBD1 (6 bases). The CDR3 covers 14 residues. Trimming pared 5 bases from V and 7 bases from J, leaving 17 bases between. Germline values: CDR1 SEHNR, CDR2 FQNEAQ (reference sequence). CDR3 protein: CASSTGTLIWTQYF. CDR3 DNA sequence: TGTGCCAGCAGCACCGGGACATTAATCTGGACCCAGTACTTC.

This clonotype showed up just a few times. The V gene is TRBV28, the J gene TRBJ2-5, with TRBD1 as a possible D gene (6 bases). Trimming left V 4 bases short and J 5 bases short, with 11 bases between. The V gene's germline CDR1 is MDHEN and CDR2 SYDVKM. The CDR3 spans 13 residues. This CDR3 reads CASSYRALETQYF. The CDR3 DNA sequence: TGTGCCAGCAGTTACAGGGCCTTGGAGACCCAGTACTTC. Drawing the rest from reference TRBV28 and TRBJ2-5, the complete variable domain is DVKVTQSSRYLVKRTGEKVFLECVQDMDHENMFWYRQDPGLGLRLIYFSYDVKMKEKGDIPEGYSVSREKKERFSLILESASTNQTSMYLCASSYRALETQYFGPGTRLLVL.

Remarks on this clonotype: The junction and the germline gene differ at one end; a read error may be behind it. The rearrangement links TRBV12-3 or TRBV12-4 to TRBJ2-5; possibly TRBD1 for D (6 bases). This CDR3 contains 15 residues. CDR3 coding DNA: TGTGCCAGCAGTTTTCTTAGCAGGAGGACAGAGACCCAGTACTTT. Translating it yields CASSFLSRRTETQYF.

As concerns this clonotype: The germline gene is not matched at one end of the junction; a read error may be the cause. This sequence joins TRBV10-3 and TRBJ1-4; D is unclear. This CDR3 contains 14 residues. CDR1 ENHRY and CDR2 SYGVKD come from the germline V gene. This CDR3 reads CAFSERGTNEKLFF. As DNA, the CDR3 is TGTGCCTTCAGTGAACGGGGAACTAATGAAAAACTGTTTTTT.

As regards this clonotype: Since the CDR3 does not end with the conserved phenylalanine or tryptophan, this likely comes from a read error. This chain links TRBV28 with TRBJ1-1; unclear D gene. V was cut by 4 bases and J by 6 bases, with 12 bases left in between. Germline CDR1 MDHEN, CDR2 SYDVKM. There are 13 residues in the CDR3. In nucleotides, the CDR3 is TGTGCCAGCAGTTCTCCCATGCTGGCTGAAGCTTTCCTT. This gives the protein CASSSPMLAEAFL.

The CDR3 protein is CASSLDLRPYEQYF. The CDR3 DNA is TGTGCCAGCAGCTTAGATCTTAGGCCATACGAGCAGTACTTC. The chain employs TRBV11-2 and TRBJ2-7; D not resolved. Germline CDR1 and CDR2: SGHAT and FQNNGV. The CDR3 runs 14 residues. Trimming took off 0 bases at V and 4 bases at J, with 10 bases between the two ends.

Note on this clonotype: This may be a read error: a much more frequent sequence differs by one nucleotide. This sequence joins TRBV6-1 and TRBJ2-1, with D tentatively TRBD2 (5 bases). Trimming left V 4 bases short and J 8 bases short, with 15 bases between. Germline CDR1 reads MNHNS; CDR2 reads SASEGT. The CDR3 consists of 14 residues. Written as DNA, the CDR3 is TGTGCCAGCAGTGTTGGCGGGTCGAACCATGAGCAGTTCTTC. Translated: CASSVGGSNHEQFF.

This clonotype showed up just a few times. With a much larger clone just one base away, this may be a read error. The chain couples TRBV7-8 to TRBJ1-2; 8 positions match TRBD1. The CDR3 spans 13 residues. CDR1 is SGHVS and CDR2 is FQNEAQ in the germline V gene. CDR3 DNA sequence: TGTGCCAGCAGCTTAGCCAGGGGGCATGGCCACACCTTC. Amino acids: CASSLARGHGHTF.

As to this clonotype: Compared with germline, one end of the junction differs, possibly owing to a read error. This sequence joins TRBV7-8 and TRBJ2-4, with TRBD2 as a possible D gene (6 bases). Germline CDR1 is SGHVS and CDR2 is FQNEAQ. The CDR3 consists of 15 residues. CDR3 bases: TGTGCTAGCAGCACCTCCTTCCGGGGAGGAAACATTCAGTACTTC. As protein: CASSTSFRGGNIQYF.

As for this clonotype: The final CDR3 position lacks the conserved phenylalanine or tryptophan, pointing to a likely read error. The rearrangement links TRBV7-9 to TRBJ1-5; possible D gene TRBD1, 5 bases. This CDR3 has 13 residues. Per germline, CDR1 SEHNR and CDR2 FQNEAQ (reference sequence). V dropped 4 bases and J dropped 5 bases, with 9 bases sitting between them. CDR3 nucleotides: TGTGCCAGCAGCTGGGGACGGGATCAGCCCCAGCATATT. Translated: CASSWGRDQPQHI.

As to this clonotype: One base away lies a much larger clone, so this may be a sequencing read error. The chain couples TRBV14 to TRBJ2-3, with TRBD2 as a possible D gene (6 bases). This CDR3 contains 14 residues. Germline V gene lookup returns CDR1 SGHDN and CDR2 FVKESK. This CDR3 is CTSSPRSSGDTQYF. Here the CDR3 DNA reads TGTACCAGCAGCCCCCGATCCAGCGGGGATACGCAGTATTTT.

This clonotype was seen once. This likely comes from a read error, as the CDR3 has no conserved phenylalanine or tryptophan at its end. The rearrangement uses TRBV11-2 and TRBJ2-1; weak D call: TRBD1 (6 bases). This CDR3 has 14 residues. The germline V gene encodes CDR1 SGHAT and CDR2 FQNNGV. The DNA of the CDR3 is TGTACCAGCGGCTTACAGGGTACAGGGAATGGGCAGTTCATC. Its translation is CTSGLQGTGNGQFI.

This chain links TRBV6-5 with TRBJ2-7, with D possibly TRBD2 on 6 matching bases. Trimming took off 9 bases at V and 4 bases at J, with 13 bases between the two ends. This CDR3 has 12 residues. Germline V gene data show CDR1 as MNHEY and CDR2 as SVGAGI. Written as DNA, the CDR3 is TGTGCCAGGACTTCCGGGGGTTACGAGCAGTACTTC. Its translation: CARTSGGYEQYF.

Comment on this clonotype: One end of the junction does not line up with germline, which may come from a read error. This chain connects TRBV6-1 to TRBJ2-3, with TRBD1 as a possible D gene (5 bases). Germline CDR1 is MNHNS and CDR2 is SASEGT. The CDR3 is made up of 15 amino acids. This CDR3 is CANSEGVGSTDTQYF. The CDR3 bases are TGTGCCAACAGTGAAGGGGTGGGAAGTACAGATACGCAGTATTTT.

There are a few counts of this clonotype. A clone one base away is much larger, so this may be a read error. The chain recombines TRBV4-1 with TRBJ2-2; 8 bases agree with TRBD2. The CDR3 has 17 amino acids. Germline values: CDR1 MGHRA, CDR2 YSYEKL. The DNA of the CDR3 is TGCGCCAGCAGATCAGTCGTACGGGAGGGCCATAGCGGGGAGCTGTTGTTT. Translating gives CASRSVVREGHSGELLF.

This rearrangement joins TRBV7-8 to TRBJ2-1; D remains unclear. Germline V CDR1 and CDR2: SGHVS, FQNEAQ. V dropped 5 bases and J dropped 7 bases, with 15 bases sitting between them. The length of the CDR3 is 14 residues. CDR3: CASSPHGYYNEQFF. The DNA for the CDR3 is TGTGCCAGCAGCCCCCATGGTTACTATAATGAGCAGTTCTTC. Filled out from reference TRBV7-8 and TRBJ2-1, the complete variable domain reads GAGVSQSPRYKVAKRGQDVALRCDPISGHVSLFWYQQALGQGPEFLTYFQNEAQLDKSGLPSDRFFAERPEGSVSTLKIQRTQQEDSAVYLCASSPHGYYNEQFFGPGTRLTVL.

Concerning this clonotype itself: One junction end disagrees with the germline gene, perhaps due to a read error. CDR3 in DNA: TGTGTCAGCAGCTTAGCGTCGGAGACCCAGTACTTC. As protein: CVSSLASETQYF. The chain carries TRBV7-9 and TRBJ2-5; D might be TRBD2 (5 bases). The CDR3 contains 12 residues. Looked up from germline, CDR1 is SEHNR and CDR2 is FQNEAQ (reference sequence).

About this clonotype itself: This may be a read error, as it is one base from a much larger clone. This chain uses TRBV28 with TRBJ2-5; no definite D call. Germline lookup yields CDR1 MDHEN and CDR2 SYDVKM. The CDR3 runs to 13 residues. Written as DNA, the CDR3 is TGTTCCAGCAGCCCTACGGCCAAAGAGACCCAGTACTTC. Protein product: CSSSPTAKETQYF. Filled out from reference TRBV28 and TRBJ2-5, the complete variable domain reads DVKVTQSSRYLVKRTGEKVFLECVQDMDHENMFWYRQDPGLGLRLIYFSYDVKMKEKGDIPEGYSVSREKKERFSLILESASTNQTSMYLCSSSPTAKETQYFGPGTRLLVL.

J is TRBJ1-4 and V is TRBV19; tentatively, D is TRBD1 (5 bases). CDR1 is LNHDA and CDR2 is SQIVND in the germline V gene (reference sequence). The V gene lost 7 bases and the J gene lost 13 bases, with 7 bases spanning the gap. CDR3 length: 9 residues. The DNA of the CDR3 is TGTGCCAGTAATGGGACACTGTTTTTT. Protein: CASNGTLFF.

This clonotype has at least ten counts. The chain recombines TRBV6-1 with TRBJ1-6; tentatively, D is TRBD1 (6 bases). V lost 7 bases and J 7 bases, leaving 14 bases between the germline ends. This CDR3 has 14 amino acids. Germline V gene data show CDR1 as MNHNS and CDR2 as SASEGT. The CDR3 sequence is CASTRGAENSPLHF. CDR3 DNA: TGTGCCAGCACCCGGGGGGCGGAGAATTCACCCCTCCACTTT.

The chain combines TRBV29-1 with TRBJ2-3, with D uncertain. Germline V gene data show CDR1 as SQVTM and CDR2 as ANQGSEA. Trimming took 8 bases from V and 2 from J, leaving 14 bases between them. This CDR3 region has 13 residues. The CDR3 bases are TGCAGCATGATGCTGGGGAACACAGATACGCAGTATTTT. Protein sequence: CSMMLGNTDTQYF.

A note on this clonotype: Without the conserved terminal phenylalanine or tryptophan, this CDR3 likely stems from a read error. The chain links TRBV5-4 to TRBJ2-1; either TRBD1 or TRBD2 may supply D (5 bases each). This CDR3 is built from 16 residues. Germline V gene sequence: CDR1 SGHNT, CDR2 YYREEE (reference sequence). The CDR3 loop reads CASTRGGPLPNNEQFL. CDR3 in DNA: TGTGCAAGCACCCGTGGGGGACCTCTTCCAAACAATGAGCAGTTCCTC.

A remark on this clonotype: At one of its ends the junction is not consistent with the germline gene, which may arise from a read error. The chain is built from TRBV11-2 and TRBJ2-7; unclear D gene. The CDR3 consists of 13 residues. Germline-derived CDR1 and CDR2 are SGHAT and FQNNGV. The CDR3 sequence is CTSSRARGYEQYF. Written as DNA, the CDR3 is TGTACCAGCAGCAGAGCCCGAGGATACGAGCAGTACTTC.

This clonotype was found many times. The chain uses TRBV29-1 and TRBJ2-3; possibly TRBD2 for D (6 bases). CDR1 and CDR2 from the germline V gene are SQVTM and ANQGSEA. V lost 4 bases and J 0 bases, leaving 11 bases between the germline ends. The CDR3 loop spans 14 amino acids. CDR3 coding DNA: TGCAGCGTTGGGGGGGTAACTAGCACAGATACGCAGTATTTT. Its protein is CSVGGVTSTDTQYF.

V and J are TRBV5-1 and TRBJ2-1; either TRBD1 or TRBD2 may fit D (7 bases each). V gave up 8 bases and J gave up 8 bases, with 23 bases separating them. The CDR3 is 15 amino acids. Germline CDR1 and CDR2: SGHRS and YFSETQ. CDR3 nucleotides: TGCGCCAGTAGCCAAACCGACAGGGAGGGGGATGAGCAGTTCTTC. Protein product: CASSQTDREGDEQFF.

On this clonotype: Without the conserved terminal phenylalanine or tryptophan, this CDR3 likely stems from a read error. It is unclear where the CDR3 begins or ends on the DNA, so no DNA is shown, and the CDR3 is as TCRdb lists it. CDR3 protein: CASSQDVSGSGAKNIHYL. V and J are TRBV4-2 and TRBJ2-4; the table calls TRBD2, which could not be checked here. Germline loops: CDR1 LGHNA, CDR2 YNFKEQ. Termini included, the CDR3 measures 18 amino acids.

Note on this clonotype: Here the CDR3 omits its conserved ending phenylalanine or tryptophan, so a read error is the likely source. The chain combines TRBV4-1 with TRBJ2-7; D assignment may be TRBD1 or TRBD2 (5 bases each). CDR1 and CDR2 (germline): MGHRA, YSYEKL. The CDR3 has 19 amino acids. CDR3 coding DNA: TGCTCCAGCAGCCAAAAAACCGGAACGGGGCACCAAAGAAGCTACGAGCAGTACTAC. Translating it yields CSSSQKTGTGHQRSYEQYY.

This clonotype has only a few counts. The J gene is TRBJ1-5, the V gene TRBV5-1, with D unclear. Germline-derived CDR1 and CDR2 are SGHRS and YFSETQ. The CDR3 contains 14 residues. With 0 bases removed from V and 5 bases from J, the gap between germline ends came to 9 bases. The CDR3 spells CASSLAPGDQPQHF. CDR3 nucleotide sequence: TGCGCCAGCAGCTTGGCCCCCGGGGATCAGCCCCAGCATTTT.

This clonotype was seen only once. Since the CDR3 does not end with the conserved phenylalanine or tryptophan, this likely comes from a read error. CDR3 sequence (DNA): TGTGCCAGCAGTTTAGAGGCAGGGCCGGGACTAGCGTACAATAAGCAGTTCCTC. Protein product: CASSLEAGPGLAYNKQFL. The genes are TRBV12-3 or TRBV12-4 and TRBJ2-1; 10 nucleotides line up with TRBD2. CDR3 length: 18 amino acids.

With respect to this clonotype: Sequence at one end of the junction differs from germline and may be a read error. The CDR3 sequence is CANSLCQGGNYGYTF. In nucleotides, the CDR3 is TGTGCCAACAGCTTGTGTCAGGGGGGTAACTATGGCTACACCTTC. The J gene is TRBJ1-2, the V gene TRBV7-9; 7 nucleotides match TRBD1. The CDR3 spans 15 residues. Germline CDR1 reads SEHNR; CDR2 reads FQNEAQ (reference sequence).

This chain's CDR3 is CATNRVGGYEQYF. DNA for the CDR3: TGTGCCACCAATAGGGTAGGCGGGTACGAGCAGTACTTC. The chain links TRBV6-5 to TRBJ2-7, with D perhaps matching TRBD2 (5 bases). V was pared by 10 bases and J by 4 bases, with 17 bases between. This CDR3 has 13 amino acids. Germline V CDR1 and CDR2: MNHEY, SVGAGI.